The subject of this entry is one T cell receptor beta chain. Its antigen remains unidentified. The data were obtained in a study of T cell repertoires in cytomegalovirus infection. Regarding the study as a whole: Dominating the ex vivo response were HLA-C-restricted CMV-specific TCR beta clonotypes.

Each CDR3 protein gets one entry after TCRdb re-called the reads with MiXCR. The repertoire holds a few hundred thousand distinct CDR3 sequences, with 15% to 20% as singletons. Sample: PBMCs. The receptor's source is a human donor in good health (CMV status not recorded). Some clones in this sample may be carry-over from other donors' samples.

This chain's CDR3 is CASTADREISGEQYF. The CDR3 nucleotides are TGTGCCAGCACCGCCGACCGAGAGATAAGTGGCGAGCAGTACTTC. The chain couples TRBV2 to TRBJ2-7; D not certain. This CDR3 has 15 residues. The germline gives CDR1 SNHLY, CDR2 FYNNEI. V lost 7 bases and J lost 6, with 22 bases in between.